The rows below give T cell receptor beta chains drawn from one sample of a study of cytomegalovirus exposure and HLA in healthy donors. Clones were read by immunoSEQ multiplex PCR, and TCRdb kept only the in-frame ones, dropping some. The top ten hold about 4% of the sample, which has 250,000 to 350,000 clones, about nine tenths seen once. Sequenced sample: PBMCs. The source is a man in his forties in good health and CMV-seropositive. Both conserved end residues are part of each CDR3. D genes are given only for firm matches.

TRBJ2-3 | TRBV5-1 | TRBD2 | CASSLDVAGGQGTQYF | TGCGCCAGCAGCTTGGACGTAGCGGGAGGGCAAGGAACGCAGTATTTT
TRBJ2-2 | TRBV7-6 | TRBD1 | CASSLGQGGNTGELFF | TGTGCCAGCAGTCTGGGACAGGGGGGGAACACCGGGGAGCTGTTTTTT
TRBJ2-1 | TRBV4-1 | TRBD2 | CASSQEGGLAGRNEQFF | TGCGCCAGCAGCCAAGAAGGCGGACTAGCGGGAAGAAATGAGCAGTTCTTC
TRBJ2-7 | TRBV5-5 | TRBD2 | CASSSPAGVSIYEQYF | TGTGCCAGCAGCTCACCAGCGGGAGTTTCCATCTACGAGCAGTACTTC
TRBJ2-2 | TRBV18 | . | CASSQGHSNTGELFF | TGTGCCAGCTCACAGGGGCACTCGAACACCGGGGAGCTGTTTTTT
TRBJ2-5 | TRBV11-2 | TRBD1 | CASSLGGTGQGETQYF | TGTGCCAGCAGCTTAGGGGGGACAGGACAGGGGGAGACCCAGTACTTC
TRBJ1-2 | TRBV28 | . | CASSHKGRGRNYGYTF | TGTGCCAGCAGCCATAAAGGCAGAGGGCGCAACTATGGCTACACCTTC
TRBJ2-3 | TRBV18 | TRBD2 | CASSPGGSTDTQYF | TGTGCCAGCTCACCGGGAGGGAGCACAGATACGCAGTATTTT
TRBJ2-2 | TRBV11-2 | . | CASSLGARGRGELFF | TGTGCCAGCAGCTTAGGGGCCCGGGGAAGGGGGGAGCTGTTTTTT
TRBJ1-1 | TRBV11-2 | . | CASSLGGGLNTEAFF | TGTGCCAGCAGCTTAGGAGGCGGGTTGAACACTGAAGCTTTCTTT
TRBJ2-3 | TRBV5-1 | . | CASSLGQALDTQYF | TGCGCCAGCAGCTTGGGGCAGGCTTTAGATACGCAGTATTTT